Below are 14 T cell receptor beta chains sequenced from a single sample in a study of PD-1 blockade in classical Hodgkin lymphoma (TCRdb year 2020). The time point label on this specimen signifies: cycle 4 day 1 (C4D1), after 5 to 7 weeks of nivolumab. Relapse after autologous stem cell transplantation had occurred in all trial patients, and cohorts A, B and C were distinguished by prior brentuximab vedotin exposure. CD4+ T cells were purified from thawed PBMCs by magnetic negative selection with a Miltenyi CD4+ T cell isolation kit. Library preparation used the immunoSEQ multiplex PCR assay. Held by TCRdb, this immuneACCESS table contains in-frame sequences only and omits some clones. Under half of the omission traces to an unresolved V gene where checked; the cause of the rest is unknown. The sample includes 25,000 to 35,000 clones, with approximately 85% observed a single time. 2.4% of the sample is held by the ten biggest clonotypes.

The starting material was CD4+ T cells from blood, obtained before the fourth cycle of nivolumab. The source of these receptors is a human donor with classical Hodgkin lymphoma.

V gene TRBV6-1 combines with J gene TRBJ2-2; D is possibly TRBD1 (5 bases). CDR1 MNHNS and CDR2 SASEGT come from the germline V gene. The CDR3 has 15 residues. V gave up 8 bases and J gave up 5 bases, with 18 bases separating them. CDR3 region: CASLRKGQGTGELFF. DNA for the CDR3: TGTGCCAGCCTCCGTAAGGGGCAGGGAACCGGGGAGCTGTTTTTT.

The chain recombines TRBV7-2 with TRBJ2-1; D unclear. V was pared by 1 base and J by 7 bases, with 14 bases between. Looked up from germline, CDR1 is SGHTA and CDR2 is FQGNSA. The CDR3 loop spans 15 amino acids. This CDR3 reads CASSLGSWYGNEQFF. The DNA of the CDR3 is TGTGCCAGCAGCTTAGGGAGTTGGTATGGGAATGAGCAGTTCTTC.

V is TRBV5-1 and J is TRBJ1-5; unclear D gene. The CDR3 length is 15 residues. V lost 0 bases, J lost 4 bases, and 11 bases lay in between. Germline assignment: CDR1 SGHRS and CDR2 YFSETQ. The DNA of the CDR3 is TGCGCCAGCAGCTTGGATGGTGGCGGGAATCAGCCCCAGCATTTT. Its translation: CASSLDGGGNQPQHF. Using reference TRBV5-1 and TRBJ1-5 for the parts outside the CDR3, the full variable domain is KAGVTQTPRYLIKTRGQQVTLSCSPISGHRSVSWYQQTPGQGLQFLFEYFSETQRNKGNFPGRFSGRQFSNSRSEMNVSTLELGDSALYLCASSLDGGGNQPQHFGDGTRLSIL.

The rearrangement uses TRBV5-1 and TRBJ2-3; D not resolved. CDR3 length: 12 amino acids. Germline CDR1 is SGHRS and CDR2 is YFSETQ. Trimming cost V 4 bases and J 2 bases, with 5 bases left between them. CDR3: CASSLTTDTQYF. DNA for the CDR3: TGCGCCAGCAGCCTCACCACAGATACGCAGTATTTT.

The rearrangement uses TRBV5-1 and TRBJ2-1, with 13 bases fitting TRBD2. Germline V CDR1 and CDR2: SGHRS, YFSETQ. CDR3 length: 16 residues. V shed 3 bases, J shed 2 bases, and the junction held 2 bases outside the gene matches. The CDR3 reads CASSWGLAGTYNEQFF. CDR3 DNA: TGCGCCAGCAGCTGGGGACTAGCGGGAACCTACAATGAGCAGTTCTTC. Variable domain in full (rest from reference TRBV5-1 and TRBJ2-1): KAGVTQTPRYLIKTRGQQVTLSCSPISGHRSVSWYQQTPGQGLQFLFEYFSETQRNKGNFPGRFSGRQFSNSRSEMNVSTLELGDSALYLCASSWGLAGTYNEQFFGPGTRLTVL.

The chain has TRBV30 and TRBJ2-1; D perhaps matches TRBD2 (6 bases). From germline, CDR1 is GTSNPN and CDR2 SVGIG (reference sequence). The CDR3 sequence is 18 residues long. The CDR3, as DNA: TGTGGGGTGGGTTTTACAAGTACTAGCATTTCGCCCTACAATGAGCAGTTCTTC. This sequence encodes CGVGFTSTSISPYNEQFF.

The chain links TRBV6-5 to TRBJ2-1; TRBD2 matches at 7 bases. The CDR3 consists of 15 residues. The germline V gene has CDR1 MNHEY and CDR2 SVGAGI. Losses at the gene ends were 6 bases for V and 1 base for J; bases not matched to a gene: 6. The CDR3 DNA follows: TGTGCCAGCAGGGGAGGGTCCAGATCCTACAATGAGCAGTTCTTC. Its protein product is CASRGGSRSYNEQFF.

In this sample, this clone turned up a few times. This chain uses TRBV28 with TRBJ1-1; D uncertain. CDR1 and CDR2 (germline): MDHEN, SYDVKM. This CDR3 spans 11 amino acids. V lost 7 bases and J lost 0, with 3 bases in between. Here the CDR3 DNA reads TGTGCCAGCAAAGTGAACACTGAAGCTTTCTTT. Translating it yields CASKVNTEAFF.

J is TRBJ1-5 and V is TRBV4-3; D call uncertain. V was pared by 0 bases and J by 6 bases, with 6 bases between. The CDR3 has 13 residues. CDR1 and CDR2 from the germline V gene are LGHNA and YSLEER. As DNA, the CDR3 is TGCGCCAGCAGCCAAGATTCCCTTCAGCCCCAGCATTTT. Translated: CASSQDSLQPQHF.

This clone has more than one count but fewer than ten. The chain uses TRBV4-2 and TRBJ2-2; D call uncertain. This CDR3 is built from 15 residues. Trimming removed 7 bases from V and 0 bases from J, with 12 bases in between. CDR1 is LGHNA and CDR2 is YNFKEQ in the germline V gene. The CDR3: CASTAVLSNTGELFF. CDR3 coding DNA: TGTGCCAGCACAGCCGTCCTATCGAACACCGGGGAGCTGTTTTTT.

This rearrangement joins TRBV19 to TRBJ2-1; 7 bases line up with TRBD2. From germline, CDR1 is LNHDA and CDR2 SQIVND (reference sequence). The CDR3 covers 15 residues. V was clipped by 8 bases and J by 0 bases; unmatched bases: 7. The CDR3 here is CASGGASGSYNEQFF. CDR3 bases: TGTGCCAGTGGAGGGGCTAGCGGCTCCTACAATGAGCAGTTCTTC.

This clone was seen more than once but under ten times. The gene calls are TRBV19 and TRBJ1-1; D gene uncertain. Germline V gene data show CDR1 as LNHDA and CDR2 as SQIVND (reference sequence). V lost 7 bases and J lost 7, with 10 bases in between. The length of the CDR3 is 11 residues. The CDR3 here is CASTGFDEAFF. The CDR3 region has the DNA TGTGCCAGTACTGGGTTCGATGAAGCTTTCTTT.

The rearrangement links TRBV5-1 to TRBJ1-2; D is unclear. The V gene's germline CDR1 is SGHRS and CDR2 YFSETQ. The V and J ends lost 1 base and 0 bases respectively, with 13 bases between them. This CDR3 comprises 16 residues. This chain's CDR3 is CASSLNPSLANYGYTF. CDR3 nucleotides: TGCGCCAGCAGCTTGAACCCTTCCCTAGCTAACTATGGCTACACCTTC.

This chain links TRBV4-1 with TRBJ2-2; TRBD2 might be the D (5 bases). Trimming cost V 0 bases and J 5 bases, with 16 bases left between them. This CDR3 has 17 residues. Germline V gives CDR1 MGHRA, CDR2 YSYEKL. CDR3 amino acids: CASSQDPTAAGTGELFF. CDR3 DNA sequence: TGCGCCAGCAGCCAAGATCCCACGGCGGCGGGTACCGGGGAGCTGTTTTTT.